This TCR beta chain is from a study of CD8+ T cells in alopecia areata. Study-level points and caveats: Patients showed less clear TCR sequence sharing than mice, possibly partly because of HLA diversity.

As concerns this clone: The antigen remains unidentified.

The CDR3 extends over 13 amino acids. Germline CDR1 is MGHDK and CDR2 is SYGVNS. Trimming cost V 3 bases and J 5 bases, with 11 bases left between them. Researchers gathered lesional scalp punch biopsies and peripheral blood from patients with alopecia areata. Sequencing templates came from extracted RNA that was reverse transcribed into cDNA. TCRdb's copy holds only in-frame clones and misses some; the assay was immunoSEQ multiplex PCR. The data show over 200,000 clones, approximately 52% seen once. This receptor was identified in a human donor with alopecia areata. Sequences were derived from CD4+ T cells sorted from blood, sampled at week 0. This chain uses TRBV25-1 with TRBJ2-7; D remains unclear. CDR3 sequence (DNA): TGTGCCAGCAGTGAGGGCGTACAGAACGAGCAGTACTTC. This gives the protein CASSEGVQNEQYF.